This is a list of T cell receptor beta chains from one sample in a study of somatic mutations in cytotoxic T cells in rheumatoid arthritis. Only in-frame clones appear in the TCRdb table, and some are missing; sequencing was by immunoSEQ multiplex PCR. The sample yields about 4,800 clones, around 84% seen once. Specimen: CD8+ T cells sorted from blood. These receptor sequences come from a woman between 50 and 59 years old with rheumatoid arthritis. Each CDR3 is given with its conserved first and last residue. D genes are given only for firm matches. Size is omitted from some rows. Given values are once, few, many or a class for expanded clones.

TRBJ2-7 - TRBV27 TRBD1 CASSLSGTGSNEQYF TGTGCCAGCAGTTTATCCGGGACAGGGTCCAACGAGCAGTACTTC
TRBJ1-5 - TRBV2 - CASIRSDSLSNQPQHF TGTGCCAGCATCCGATCAGACAGCCTTAGCAATCAGCCCCAGCATTTT
TRBJ2-1 - TRBV27 - CASSYGVSSYNEQFF TGTGCCAGCAGTTACGGGGTTAGCTCCTACAATGAGCAGTTCTTC
TRBJ2-3 - TRBV7-9 - CASSLRTAPDTQYF TGTGCCAGCAGCTTAAGGACTGCTCCAGATACGCAGTATTTT
TRBJ2-5 - TRBV19 TRBD2 CASSKRSGGYRETQYF TGTGCCAGTAGTAAAAGGTCGGGGGGGTATCGAGAGACCCAGTACTTC
TRBJ2-1 once TRBV4-1 TRBD2 CASSPAPGTTYNEQFF TGCGCCAGCAGCCCAGCCCCGGGGACTACCTACAATGAGCAGTTCTTC
TRBJ1-2 - TRBV19 - CASSIGQGIGYTF TGTGCCAGTAGTATTGGGCAGGGCATTGGCTACACCTTC
TRBJ1-1 - TRBV7-9 - CASSLQGSEAFF TGTGCCAGCAGCTTACAGGGTTCTGAAGCTTTCTTT
TRBJ1-4 - TRBV19 - CASSMTPTVANEKLFF TGTGCCAGTAGTATGACACCGACGGTGGCTAATGAAAAACTGTTTTTT
TRBJ1-2 - TRBV5-1 TRBD1 CASSGGTGTYGYTF TGCGCCAGCAGCGGAGGGACAGGGACGTATGGCTACACCTTC
TRBJ2-7 - TRBV19 TRBD1 CASSTGQGNYEQYF TGTGCCAGTAGCACGGGACAGGGAAACTACGAGCAGTACTTC
TRBJ1-5 - TRBV7-9 TRBD1 CASTTGGDQPQHF TGTGCCAGCACCACAGGGGGTGATCAGCCCCAGCATTTT
TRBJ2-3 - TRBV27 TRBD2 CASSLLAVSSTDTQYF TGTGCCAGCAGTTTACTAGCGGTTTCTAGCACAGATACGCAGTATTTT
TRBJ2-2 - TRBV13 - CASSAEGNTGELFF TGTGCCAGCAGCGCGGAGGGGAACACCGGGGAGCTGTTTTTT
TRBJ2-5 - TRBV4-1 TRBD2 CASSHGRGTSGEETQYF TGCGCCAGCAGCCACGGCAGGGGGACTAGCGGCGAAGAGACCCAGTACTTC
TRBJ1-6 - TRBV25-1 - CASSEGGDYSPLHF TGTGCCAGCAGTGAGGGGGGTGATTATTCACCCCTCCACTTT
TRBJ2-7 - TRBV13 - CASSLRDYEQYF TGTGCCAGCAGCTTAAGAGACTACGAGCAGTACTTC
TRBJ2-7 - TRBV6-6 TRBD1 CASSYTGDEQYF TGTGCCAGCAGTTATACAGGGGACGAGCAGTACTTC
TRBJ2-3 - TRBV4-1 TRBD1 CASSQGQGALDTQYF TGCGCCAGCAGCCAGGGACAGGGGGCATTAGATACGCAGTATTTT
TRBJ2-3 - TRBV7-8 TRBD2 CASTVEAGPVDTQYF TGTGCCAGCACGGTGGAAGCGGGGCCGGTAGATACGCAGTATTTT
TRBJ2-1 - TRBV4-1 TRBD1 CASSQWDRTVNEQFF TGCGCCAGCAGCCAATGGGACAGGACCGTCAATGAGCAGTTCTTC
TRBJ1-1 - TRBV19 TRBD1 CASSRDRAMNTEAFF TGTGCCAGTAGTAGGGACAGGGCCATGAACACTGAAGCTTTCTTT
TRBJ2-6 - TRBV19 TRBD1 CASSIKWGQLNWETPSGANVLTF TGTGCCAGTAGTATTAAATGGGGACAGCTAAATTGGGAAACCCCCTCTGGGGCCAACGTCCTGACTTTC
TRBJ1-1 few TRBV5-1 - CASSRQENTEAFF TGCGCCAGCAGCCGGCAGGAGAACACTGAAGCTTTCTTT
TRBJ2-7 - TRBV27 TRBD1 CASSPTGVEQYF TGTGCCAGCAGTCCGACAGGGGTCGAGCAGTACTTC
TRBJ1-6 - TRBV21-1 - CASSKVKQGENSPLHF TGTGCCAGCAGCAAAGTGAAGCAGGGTGAAAATTCACCCCTCCACTTT
TRBJ1-5 - TRBV6-5 - CASSWTVSNQPQHF TGTGCCAGCAGTTGGACAGTTAGCAATCAGCCCCAGCATTTT
TRBJ2-3 - TRBV9 TRBD2 CASSYRLAGGTTDTQYF TGTGCCAGCAGCTACAGACTAGCGGGGGGCACCACAGATACGCAGTATTTT
TRBJ2-1 few TRBV4-1 TRBD2 CASSQGTSGSSYNEQFF TGCGCCAGCAGCCAAGGGACTAGCGGGAGCTCCTACAATGAGCAGTTCTTC
TRBJ1-1 - TRBV7-9 - CASSLALVGSTEAFF TGTGCCAGCAGCTTAGCGCTTGTGGGGAGCACTGAAGCTTTCTTT
TRBJ1-1 once TRBV10-3 - CAIRPALGIEAFF TGTGCCATCCGACCTGCGCTCGGGATTGAAGCTTTCTTT
TRBJ2-5 - TRBV5-1 TRBD1 CASSSDRATLQETQYF TGCGCCAGCAGCTCGGACAGGGCTACCCTCCAAGAGACCCAGTACTTC
TRBJ2-4 - TRBV6-6 - CASTDNDVQYF TGTGCCAGCACCGACAATGACGTTCAGTACTTC
TRBJ2-1 - TRBV10-3 TRBD1 CAIEDRGERNEQFF TGTGCCATCGAAGACAGGGGAGAAAGAAATGAGCAGTTCTTC
TRBJ2-2 - TRBV5-1 TRBD1 CASSFTRDRAGTGELFF TGCGCCAGCAGCTTCACTCGGGACAGGGCGGGCACCGGGGAGCTGTTTTTT
TRBJ2-7 - TRBV2 - CASSEYVGRGDPSYEQYF TGTGCCAGCAGTGAATATGTCGGCAGGGGGGACCCTTCCTACGAGCAGTACTTC
TRBJ1-1 few TRBV4-1 TRBD1 CASRLTGNMNTEAFF TGCGCCAGCAGGCTGACAGGGAACATGAACACTGAAGCTTTCTTT
TRBJ1-1 - TRBV27 TRBD1 CASSSGTANTEAFF TGTGCCAGCAGTTCGGGGACAGCGAACACTGAAGCTTTCTTT
TRBJ2-7 - TRBV5-8 - CASRIGWVIDSEQYF TGTGCCAGCAGAATCGGATGGGTGATAGACTCCGAGCAGTACTTC
TRBJ1-1 - TRBV7-8 TRBD1 CASSSRPGQGAYTEAFF TGTGCCAGCAGCTCTAGGCCGGGACAGGGGGCGTACACTGAAGCTTTCTTT
TRBJ2-3 - TRBV4-2 - CASSQDLGASTDTQYF TGTGCCAGCAGCCAAGATCTGGGGGCTAGCACAGATACGCAGTATTTT
TRBJ2-3 - TRBV6-1 TRBD2 CASSSGGVPDTQYF TGTGCCAGCAGTAGCGGGGGGGTTCCAGATACGCAGTATTTT
TRBJ1-2 once TRBV5-8 - CASSQDNHYGYTF TGTGCCAGCAGCCAAGACAATCACTATGGCTACACCTTC
TRBJ1-2 - TRBV11-1 TRBD1 CASSLARQGDGYTF TGTGCCAGCAGCTTAGCGCGACAGGGAGACGGCTACACCTTC
TRBJ1-1 - TRBV27 TRBD1 CASRTGGQNTEAFF TGTGCCAGCCGGACAGGGGGACAGAACACTGAAGCTTTCTTT
TRBJ2-1 - TRBV9 - CASSVGPLGSSYNEQFF TGTGCCAGCAGCGTAGGACCCTTAGGGAGCTCCTACAATGAGCAGTTCTTC
TRBJ1-4 - TRBV11-2 - CASRTDRYNEKLFF TGTGCCAGCAGGACCGACAGGTACAACGAAAAACTGTTTTTT
TRBJ2-2 - TRBV13 TRBD1 CASSMGQGVIGELFF TGTGCCAGCAGCATGGGACAGGGCGTAATCGGGGAGCTGTTTTTT
TRBJ2-3 - TRBV11-2 - CASSSGLDTQYF TGTGCCAGCAGCTCGGGACTCGATACGCAGTATTTT